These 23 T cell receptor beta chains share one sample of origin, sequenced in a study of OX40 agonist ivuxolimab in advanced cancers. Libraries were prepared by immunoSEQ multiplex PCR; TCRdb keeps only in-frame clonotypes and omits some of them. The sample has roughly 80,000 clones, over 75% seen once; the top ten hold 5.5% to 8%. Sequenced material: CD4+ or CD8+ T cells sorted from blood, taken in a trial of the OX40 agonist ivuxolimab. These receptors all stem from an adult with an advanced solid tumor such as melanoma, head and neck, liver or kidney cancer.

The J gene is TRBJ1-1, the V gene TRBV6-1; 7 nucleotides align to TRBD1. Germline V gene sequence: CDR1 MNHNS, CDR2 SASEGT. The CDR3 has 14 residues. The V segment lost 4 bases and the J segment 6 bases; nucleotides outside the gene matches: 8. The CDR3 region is CASSAYRDSPEAFF. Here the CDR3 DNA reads TGTGCCAGCAGTGCTTACCGGGACAGCCCTGAAGCTTTCTTT.

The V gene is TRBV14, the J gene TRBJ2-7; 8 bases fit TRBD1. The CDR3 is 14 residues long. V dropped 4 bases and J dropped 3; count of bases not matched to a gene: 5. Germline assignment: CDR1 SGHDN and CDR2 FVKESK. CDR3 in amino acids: CASSRAGGFYEQYF. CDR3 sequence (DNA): TGTGCCAGCAGCCGGGCAGGGGGCTTCTACGAGCAGTACTTC. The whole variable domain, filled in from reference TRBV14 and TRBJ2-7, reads EAGVTQFPSHSVIEKGQTVTLRCDPISGHDNLYWYRRVMGKEIKFLLHFVKESKQDESGMPNNRFLAERTGGTYSTLKVQPAELEDSGVYFCASSRAGGFYEQYFGPGTRLTVT.

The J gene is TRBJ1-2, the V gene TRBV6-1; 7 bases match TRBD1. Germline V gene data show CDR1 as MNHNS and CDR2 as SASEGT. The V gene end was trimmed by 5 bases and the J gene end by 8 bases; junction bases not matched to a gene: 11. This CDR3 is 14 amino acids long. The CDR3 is CASSSMIQGQGYTF. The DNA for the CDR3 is TGTGCCAGCAGTTCGATGATACAGGGGCAGGGCTACACCTTC.

CDR3 coding DNA: TGTGCCAGCAGCCAACAGCATTTCGGATCAAACACCATATATTTT. Translated, it gives CASSQQHFGSNTIYF. The chain recombines TRBV6-1 with TRBJ1-3; D call uncertain. The germline gives CDR1 MNHNS, CDR2 SASEGT. V gave up 6 bases and J gave up 6 bases, with 18 bases separating them. The CDR3 has 15 residues.

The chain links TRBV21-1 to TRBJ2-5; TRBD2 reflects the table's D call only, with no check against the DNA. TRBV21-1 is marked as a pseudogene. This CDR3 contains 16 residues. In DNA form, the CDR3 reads TGTGCCAGCAGCAAACCGTGGGGGGACCCTTTGGAGACCCAGTACTTC. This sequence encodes CASSKPWGDPLETQYF.

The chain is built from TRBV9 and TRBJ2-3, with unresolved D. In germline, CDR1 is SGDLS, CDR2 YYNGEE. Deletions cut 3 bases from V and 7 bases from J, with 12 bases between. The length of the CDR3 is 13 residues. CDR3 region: CASSAVAQHTQYF. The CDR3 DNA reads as TGTGCCAGCAGCGCGGTAGCACAGCATACGCAGTATTTT. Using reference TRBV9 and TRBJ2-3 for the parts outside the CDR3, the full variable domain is DSGVTQTPKHLITATGQRVTLRCSPRSGDLSVYWYQQSLDQGLQFLIQYYNGEERAKGNILERFSAQQFPDLHSELNLSSLELGDSALYFCASSAVAQHTQYFGPGTRLTVL.

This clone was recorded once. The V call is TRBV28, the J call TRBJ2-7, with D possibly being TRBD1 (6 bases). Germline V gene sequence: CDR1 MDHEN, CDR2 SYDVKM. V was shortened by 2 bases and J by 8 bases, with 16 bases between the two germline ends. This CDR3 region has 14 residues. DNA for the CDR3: TGTGCCAGCAGTTTAAATCAGGGCAGGGGACAGCAGTACTTC. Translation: CASSLNQGRGQQYF.

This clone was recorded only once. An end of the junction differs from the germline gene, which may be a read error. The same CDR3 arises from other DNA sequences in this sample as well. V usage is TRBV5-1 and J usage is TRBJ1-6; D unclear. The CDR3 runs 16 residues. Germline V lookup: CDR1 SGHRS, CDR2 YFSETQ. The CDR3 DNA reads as TGCGCTAGCAGCTTGTCAGGCCCCGCCGTAGATTCACCCCTCCACTTT. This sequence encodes CASSLSGPAVDSPLHF.

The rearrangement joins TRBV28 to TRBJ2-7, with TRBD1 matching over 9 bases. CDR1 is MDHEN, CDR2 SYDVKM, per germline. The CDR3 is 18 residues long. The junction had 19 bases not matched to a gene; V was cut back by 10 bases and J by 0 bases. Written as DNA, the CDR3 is TGTGCCACCCGCTACCCCCTGGGACAGGGAAAGAGCTCCTACGAGCAGTACTTC. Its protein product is CATRYPLGQGKSSYEQYF.

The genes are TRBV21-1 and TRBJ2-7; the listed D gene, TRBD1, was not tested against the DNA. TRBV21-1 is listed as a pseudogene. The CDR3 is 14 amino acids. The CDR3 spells CASSTPGQAYEQYF. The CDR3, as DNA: TGTGCCAGCAGCACCCCCGGACAGGCCTACGAGCAGTACTTC.

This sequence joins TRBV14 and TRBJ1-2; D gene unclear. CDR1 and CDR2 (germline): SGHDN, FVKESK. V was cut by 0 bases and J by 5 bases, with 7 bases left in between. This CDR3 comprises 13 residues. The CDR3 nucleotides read TGTGCCAGCAGCCAAGACCCCTTTTATGGCTACACCTTC. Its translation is CASSQDPFYGYTF.

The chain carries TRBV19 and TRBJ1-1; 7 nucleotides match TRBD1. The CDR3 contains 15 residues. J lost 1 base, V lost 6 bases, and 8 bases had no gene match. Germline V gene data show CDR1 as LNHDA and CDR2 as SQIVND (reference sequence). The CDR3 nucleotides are TGTGCCAGTAGGGGGCCGGGACAGAAGAACACTGAAGCTTTCTTT. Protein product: CASRGPGQKNTEAFF.

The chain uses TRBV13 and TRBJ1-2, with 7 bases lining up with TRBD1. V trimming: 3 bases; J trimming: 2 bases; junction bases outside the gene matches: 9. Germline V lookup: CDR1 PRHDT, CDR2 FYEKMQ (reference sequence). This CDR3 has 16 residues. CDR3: CASSFHQGVRNYGYTF. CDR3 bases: TGTGCCAGCAGCTTTCACCAGGGGGTAAGGAACTATGGCTACACCTTC. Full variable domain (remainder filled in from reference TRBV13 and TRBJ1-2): AAGVIQSPRHLIKEKRETATLKCYPIPRHDTVYWYQQGPGQDPQFLISFYEKMQSDKGSIPDRFSAQQFSDYHSELNMSSLELGDSALYFCASSFHQGVRNYGYTFGSGTRLTVV.

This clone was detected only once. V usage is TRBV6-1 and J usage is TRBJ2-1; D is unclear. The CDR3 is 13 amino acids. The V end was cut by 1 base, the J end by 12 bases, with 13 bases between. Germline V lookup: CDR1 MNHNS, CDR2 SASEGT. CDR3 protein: CASSEVTYDAQFF. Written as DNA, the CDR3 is TGTGCCAGCAGTGAAGTAACCTATGATGCGCAGTTCTTC.

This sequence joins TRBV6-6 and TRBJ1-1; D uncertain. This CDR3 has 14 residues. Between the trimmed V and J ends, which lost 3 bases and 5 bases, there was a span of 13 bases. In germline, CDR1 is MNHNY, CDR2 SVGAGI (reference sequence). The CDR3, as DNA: TGTGCCAGCAGTTATCCCCCACCGGGGACTGAAGCTTTCTTT. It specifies CASSYPPPGTEAFF.

CDR3 residues: CASSSLNVHEQFF. DNA for the CDR3: TGTGCCAGCAGCTCCCTCAATGTGCATGAGCAGTTCTTC. The chain uses TRBV11-1 and TRBJ2-1, with unresolved D. This CDR3 is built from 13 residues. In germline, CDR1 is SGHAT, CDR2 FQDESV (reference sequence). Trimming removed 4 bases at V and 8 bases at J, with 12 bases between.

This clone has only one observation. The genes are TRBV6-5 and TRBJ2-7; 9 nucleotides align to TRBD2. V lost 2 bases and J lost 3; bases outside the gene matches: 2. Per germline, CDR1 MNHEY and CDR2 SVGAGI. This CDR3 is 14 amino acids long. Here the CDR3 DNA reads TGTGCCAGCAGTTACCTAGCGGGAATCTACGAGCAGTACTTC. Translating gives CASSYLAGIYEQYF.

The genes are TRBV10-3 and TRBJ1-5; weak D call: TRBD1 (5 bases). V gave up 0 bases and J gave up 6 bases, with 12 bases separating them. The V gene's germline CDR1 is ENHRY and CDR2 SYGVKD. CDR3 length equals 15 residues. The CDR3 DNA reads TGTGCCATCAGTGAGTCAGGTCAGGGAGGTCAGCCCCAGCATTTT. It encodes CAISESGQGGQPQHF.

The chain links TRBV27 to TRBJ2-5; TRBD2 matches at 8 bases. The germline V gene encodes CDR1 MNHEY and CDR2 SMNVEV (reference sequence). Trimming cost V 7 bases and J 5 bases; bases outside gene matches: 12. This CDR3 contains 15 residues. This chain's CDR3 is CASKKRRGEGETQYF. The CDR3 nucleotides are TGTGCCAGCAAGAAAAGGCGGGGGGAGGGGGAGACCCAGTACTTC.

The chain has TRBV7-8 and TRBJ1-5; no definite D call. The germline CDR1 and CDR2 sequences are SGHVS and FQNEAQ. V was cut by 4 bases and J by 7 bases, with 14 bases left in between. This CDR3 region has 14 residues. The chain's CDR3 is CASSSRAASQPQHF. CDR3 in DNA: TGTGCCAGCAGCTCCCGGGCCGCCTCCCAGCCCCAGCATTTT.

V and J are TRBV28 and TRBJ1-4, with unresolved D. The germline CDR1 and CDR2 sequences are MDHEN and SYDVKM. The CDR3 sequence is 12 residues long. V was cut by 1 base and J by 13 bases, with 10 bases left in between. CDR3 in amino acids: CASSLLSGRLFF. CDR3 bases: TGTGCCAGCAGTTTATTGTCGGGGAGACTGTTTTTT. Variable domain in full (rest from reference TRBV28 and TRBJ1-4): DVKVTQSSRYLVKRTGEKVFLECVQDMDHENMFWYRQDPGLGLRLIYFSYDVKMKEKGDIPEGYSVSREKKERFSLILESASTNQTSMYLCASSLLSGRLFFGSGTQLSVL.

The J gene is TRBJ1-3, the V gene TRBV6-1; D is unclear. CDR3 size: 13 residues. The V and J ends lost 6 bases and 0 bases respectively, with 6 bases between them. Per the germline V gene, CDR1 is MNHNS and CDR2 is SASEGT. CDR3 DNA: TGTGCCAGCAGGGAGGGCTCTGGAAACACCATATATTTT. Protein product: CASREGSGNTIYF.

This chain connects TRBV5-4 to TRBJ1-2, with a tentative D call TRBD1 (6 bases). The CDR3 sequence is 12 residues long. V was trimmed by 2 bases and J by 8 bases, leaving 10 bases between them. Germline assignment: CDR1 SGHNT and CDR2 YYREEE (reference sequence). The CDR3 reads CASSFRGGGYTF. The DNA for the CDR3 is TGTGCCAGCAGCTTCAGGGGCGGAGGCTACACCTTC.